This TCR beta chain was found in a study of CD8 T cells in ankylosing spondylitis. Construction of TCR beta libraries was performed using quantitative 5'-RACE with molecular barcodes. One entry per CDR3 protein, called by TCRdb with MiXCR from the 5' RACE reads. The table lists about 44,000 distinct CDR3 sequences, approximately 11% of them singletons. This clonotype has only a few counts. The antigen is not known. Study findings and constraints: Significant enrichment of disease-linked clones was reported in matched ankylosing spondylitis synovial fluid. Made up of under ten highly homologous variants, a TCR beta motif appeared characteristic of ankylosing spondylitis blood. Previous work reported some of these motif variants in the synovial fluid and blood of reactive arthritis.

This CDR3 has 13 residues. Sequencing was carried out using blood, either unsorted or a sorted T cell fraction (not recorded which). The chain combines TRBV12-2 with TRBJ1-1; the D call of TRBD1 is as the table states it, not checked on the DNA. TRBV12-2 is marked as a pseudogene. The clonotype originates from a male donor with ankylosing spondylitis or in good health (not recorded which). The CDR3 loop reads CASRRIRGTEAFF. In DNA form, the CDR3 reads TGTGCAAGTCGCCGAATACGGGGGACTGAAGCTTTCTTT.